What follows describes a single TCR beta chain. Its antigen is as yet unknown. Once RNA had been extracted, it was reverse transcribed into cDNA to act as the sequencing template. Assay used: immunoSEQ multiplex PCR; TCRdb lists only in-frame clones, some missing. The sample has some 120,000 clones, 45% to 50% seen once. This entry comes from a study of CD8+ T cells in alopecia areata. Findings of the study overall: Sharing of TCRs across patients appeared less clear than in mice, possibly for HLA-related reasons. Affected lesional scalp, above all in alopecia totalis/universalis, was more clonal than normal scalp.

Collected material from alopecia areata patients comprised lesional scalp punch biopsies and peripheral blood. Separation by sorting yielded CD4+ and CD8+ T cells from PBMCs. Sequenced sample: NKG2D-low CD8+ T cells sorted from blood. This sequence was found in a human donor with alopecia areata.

CDR3 region: CASSQGTDTQYF. DNA for the CDR3: TGTGCCAGCAGCCAGGGAACAGATACGCAGTATTTT. V is TRBV7-9 and J is TRBJ2-3; TRBD1 is a possible D gene (5 bases). The CDR3 has 12 residues. V dropped 5 bases and J dropped 3 bases, with 6 bases sitting between them. Germline CDR1 SEHNR, CDR2 FQNEAQ (reference sequence).